The TCR beta chain under discussion was sequenced for a study of T cell responses to AZD1222 COVID-19 vaccine. Concerning this clone itself: The antigen remains unidentified.

Study outcomes and limitations: At baseline, seropositivity was found in only six or seven AZD1222 recipients.

Sequenced by immunoSEQ multiplex PCR; TCRdb stores in-frame clones only, minus some. Found here are about 130,000 clones, roughly nine tenths of them singletons; the top ten hold about 1.6%. Per the germline V gene, CDR1 is SGDLS and CDR2 is YYNGEE. The CDR3 is 16 residues long. Unmatched junction bases numbered 5, after V lost 3 bases and J lost 5 bases. Material: peripheral blood, obtained on day 0 of AZD1222 vaccination. The gene calls are TRBV9 and TRBJ2-1; 13 bases align to TRBD2. This receptor was taken from an adult in good health. The CDR3: CASSATSGRVHNEQFF. The DNA of the CDR3 is TGTGCCAGCAGCGCTACTAGCGGGAGGGTTCACAATGAGCAGTTCTTC.